This passage covers 12 T cell receptor beta chains from one sample sequenced in a study of control samples from healthy donors and cancer patients. Profiling relied on immunoSEQ multiplex PCR, and the TCRdb table lists in-frame clones only, not all of them. The repertoire holds approximately 140,000 clones, 91% seen once, with under 9% in the top ten. Sequenced sample: blood. These TCRs come from a man between 18 and 29 years old in good health.

The chain recombines TRBV6-1 with TRBJ1-5; D is possibly TRBD1 (6 bases). Germline CDR1 and CDR2: MNHNS and SASEGT. Trimming cost V 1 base and J 7 bases, with 14 bases left between them. This CDR3 spans 15 amino acids. CDR3 coding DNA: TGTGCCAGCAGTGAAGGACGGGGGCTGAGACAGCCCCAGCATTTT. It specifies CASSEGRGLRQPQHF.

The chain is built from TRBV5-4 and TRBJ2-1, with 9 bases lining up with TRBD2. The V gene's germline CDR1 is SGHNT and CDR2 YYREEE (reference sequence). The CDR3 runs to 15 residues. The ends lost 2 bases at V and 4 bases at J; junction bases unmatched: 4. The CDR3 nucleotides read TGTGCCAGCAGCTTAAGACTAGCGGATTACAATGAGCAGTTCTTC. Protein: CASSLRLADYNEQFF.

This clone has more than one count but fewer than ten. The V and J genes are TRBV28 and TRBJ2-7; a weak D match, TRBD1 (7 bases). V was clipped by 7 bases and J by 5 bases, with 15 bases between them. There are 13 residues in the CDR3. Germline CDR1 reads MDHEN; CDR2 reads SYDVKM. The chain's CDR3 is CASTTGTRDEQYF. Written as DNA, the CDR3 is TGTGCCAGCACGACAGGGACTCGAGACGAGCAGTACTTC.

About this clone: At one end the junction does not follow the germline gene, possibly because of a read error. This sample also contains other DNA sequences that code for the same CDR3. As DNA, the CDR3 is TGCGCCAGCAGCACAAAGGGACTGAGGGATTCACCCCTCCACTTT. The encoded protein is CASSTKGLRDSPLHF. V usage is TRBV11-2 and J usage is TRBJ1-6; tentatively, D is TRBD1 (5 bases). The CDR3 consists of 15 residues. Germline V gene lookup returns CDR1 SGHAT and CDR2 FQNNGV.

The chain employs TRBV7-3 and TRBJ2-6; D unresolved. Trimming left V 5 bases short and J 0 bases short, with 8 bases between. The CDR3 totals 15 residues. Looked up from germline, CDR1 is SGHTA and CDR2 is FQGTGA. In DNA form, the CDR3 reads TGTGCCAGCAGCCTTAGGGACTCTGGGGCCAACGTCCTGACTTTC. Its protein is CASSLRDSGANVLTF.

The chain couples TRBV25-1 to TRBJ1-4, with a weak D call TRBD1 (5 bases). Trimming took off 2 bases at V and 4 bases at J, with 11 bases between the two ends. Per germline, CDR1 MGHDK and CDR2 SYGVNS. CDR3 length: 15 residues. The CDR3 nucleotides are TGTGCCAGCAGTGAAACTGGGGGGGGTAATGAAAAACTGTTTTTT. Translation gives CASSETGGGNEKLFF.

The chain uses TRBV27 and TRBJ2-7; perhaps D is TRBD1 or TRBD2 (5 bases each). Germline V gives CDR1 MNHEY, CDR2 SMNVEV (reference sequence). The CDR3 is made up of 14 amino acids. V was cut by 2 bases and J by 2 bases, with 10 bases left in between. CDR3 region: CASSLKGPPYEQYF. CDR3 nucleotides: TGTGCCAGCAGTTTAAAGGGACCCCCCTACGAGCAGTACTTC.

J is TRBJ2-7 and V is TRBV11-2; D not resolved. V was cut by 1 base and J by 6 bases, with 4 bases left in between. Germline V gene sequence: CDR1 SGHAT, CDR2 FQNNGV. This CDR3 comprises 11 residues. CDR3 in amino acids: CASSLGSEQYF. CDR3 DNA: TGTGCCAGCAGCTTAGGTAGCGAGCAGTACTTC.

This clone was seen once. The chain links TRBV3-1 (or the pseudogene TRBV3-2) to TRBJ1-2; unclear D gene. Trimming pared 0 bases from V and 0 bases from J, leaving 8 bases between. This CDR3 spans 15 amino acids. CDR1 LGHDT and CDR2 YNNKEL come from the germline V gene (reference sequence). In DNA, the CDR3 is TGTGCCAGCAGCCAAGACAGCCTTACTAACTATGGCTACACCTTC. Translated: CASSQDSLTNYGYTF.

This chain connects TRBV9 to TRBJ2-5, with a tentative D call TRBD1 (6 bases). V gave up 0 bases and J gave up 0 bases, with 12 bases separating them. This CDR3 spans 16 amino acids. Germline V CDR1 and CDR2: SGDLS, YYNGEE. The CDR3 spells CASSVGGRGYQETQYF. The CDR3, as DNA: TGTGCCAGCAGCGTAGGGGGCAGGGGATACCAAGAGACCCAGTACTTC.

The CDR3 sequence: CASSPTVTGGWDEQYF. DNA for the CDR3: TGTGCCAGCAGCCCTACGGTGACAGGGGGCTGGGACGAGCAGTACTTC. V and J are TRBV7-8 and TRBJ2-7; 10 bases fit TRBD1. Germline V CDR1 and CDR2: SGHVS, FQNEAQ. V gave up 5 bases and J gave up 5 bases; unmatched junction bases: 12. There are 16 residues in the CDR3.

CDR3 protein: CASSFDSLLGPQHF. CDR3 DNA: TGTGCCAGCAGCTTTGACAGTCTCTTGGGGCCCCAGCATTTT. V is TRBV7-6 and J is TRBJ1-5; D may be TRBD1 (5 bases). The germline CDR1 and CDR2 sequences are SGHVS and FNYEAQ. The V end lost 3 bases, the J end lost 9 bases, and 15 bases lay between the germline ends. This CDR3 contains 14 residues.